This T cell receptor beta chain was recovered during a study of regulatory T cells in long-lasting Graves disease. Study-wide background: Graves' patients with a new diagnosis had received antithyroid drugs under 3 months. Study-level results: Among the persistent patients, 2,500 to 3,000 public clonotypes were shared, more than the 950 to 1,000 shared among new patients. Gene preferences differed: TRBV28, TRBJ1-2, TRBJ2-5 in persistent cases.

This clonotype was seen more than once but under ten times. As yet, its antigen is unknown. As for time point: newly diagnosed GD, antithyroid drugs for less than 3 months. Following extraction of RNA from PBMCs, that RNA was used to make the TCR library. Recruitment took place at an endocrinology department in Xi'an, China. Library construction for TCR beta used iRepertoire HTBI primers and Arm-PCR of CDR3 regions. TCRdb itself ran the multiplex PCR reads through MiXCR, one entry per CDR3 protein. The repertoire holds approximately 300,000 distinct CDR3 sequences, with roughly 18% as singletons. Germline CDR1 DFQATT, CDR2 SNEGSKA (reference sequence). This CDR3 has 14 amino acids. Germline trimming cut 6 bases from V and 4 bases from J; bases unmatched to any gene: 9.

This sample comprised peripheral blood mononuclear cells (PBMCs), obtained at new diagnosis, from a patient treated with antithyroid drugs. The TCR was taken from a female donor with Graves disease. The V call is TRBV20-1, the J call TRBJ1-5; 7 bases are a match to TRBD1. CDR3: CSALTGDSNQPQHF. CDR3 nucleotide sequence: TGCAGTGCCTTAACAGGGGATTCGAATCAGCCCCAGCATTTT.